This entry lists 20 T cell receptor beta chains sequenced from one sample in a study of T cell repertoires in cytomegalovirus infection. These receptors are not linked to any known antigen. Each CDR3 protein is one row after TCRdb ran MiXCR on the reads. The repertoire holds roughly 220,000 distinct CDR3 sequences, with 38% as singletons. Sequenced here: CD8+ T cells from cultured PBMCs, sampled from culture after CMV antigen stimulation. The source is a human donor in good health (CMV status not recorded). Some clones in this sample may be carry-over from other donors' samples.

This clonotype was recorded a few times. The V gene is TRBV7-3, the J gene TRBJ2-3; 9 bases match TRBD1. Germline CDR1 reads SGHTA; CDR2 reads FQGTGA. This CDR3 region has 15 residues. V shed 0 bases and J 3 bases; nucleotides not matched to a gene: 1. The CDR3 bases are TGTGCCAGCAGCTTAACTGGACAGGGGACAGATACGCAGTATTTT. This codes for CASSLTGQGTDTQYF.

The chain links TRBV7-6 to TRBJ2-1, with TRBD1 matching over 10 bases. CDR3 length: 17 residues. The germline gives CDR1 SGHVS, CDR2 FNYEAQ. The V segment lost 1 base and the J segment 6 bases; nucleotides outside the gene matches: 9. The CDR3 sequence: CASSLDVRTGGLNEQFF. The CDR3 coding sequence is TGTGCCAGCAGCTTAGATGTGCGGACAGGGGGTCTCAATGAGCAGTTCTTC.

This clonotype was seen repeatedly, ten times or more. V usage is TRBV28 and J usage is TRBJ2-7; 9 bases agree with TRBD2. Per germline, CDR1 MDHEN and CDR2 SYDVKM. The CDR3 extends over 14 amino acids. J gave up 3 bases and V 8 bases, and 8 bases lay outside the gene matches. CDR3 in DNA: TGTGCCAGCGGGCGGGAGGGGGGGATCTACGAGCAGTACTTC. This translates into CASGREGGIYEQYF.

This sequence joins TRBV4-1 and TRBJ2-5, with a possible D match to TRBD2 (5 bases). The V gene's germline CDR1 is MGHRA and CDR2 YSYEKL. The CDR3 consists of 15 residues. V was pared by 6 bases and J by 4 bases, with 18 bases between. Written as DNA, the CDR3 is TGCGCCAGCAGTCACGTGAGGGTCTTCGGAGAGACCCAGTACTTC. This translates into CASSHVRVFGETQYF.

V gene TRBV30 combines with J gene TRBJ2-7; unclear D gene. Germline V lookup: CDR1 GTSNPN, CDR2 SVGIG (reference sequence). There are 12 residues in the CDR3. Between the trimmed V and J ends, which lost 7 bases and 6 bases, there was a span of 16 bases. The CDR3 DNA follows: TGTGCCTCAACCCTTAGGCCAGGCGAGCAGTACTTC. Residues: CASTLRPGEQYF.

This clonotype was found a few times. This chain joins TRBV12-3 or TRBV12-4 and TRBJ2-7, with D unresolved. V lost 1 base to trimming and J lost 3 bases, with 7 bases between them. The CDR3 has 13 residues. The CDR3 coding sequence is TGTGCCAGCAGTTTAGATAATCACTACGAGCAGTACTTC. Translation gives CASSLDNHYEQYF.

This clonotype was detected a few times. V gene TRBV27 combines with J gene TRBJ2-1; no definite D call. The CDR3 has 15 residues. CDR1 is MNHEY, CDR2 SMNVEV, per germline (reference sequence). V was trimmed by 3 bases and J by 5 bases, leaving 14 bases between them. CDR3 amino acids: CASSLLYLGDNEQFF. The CDR3 nucleotides are TGTGCCAGCAGTTTGCTCTATTTGGGTGACAATGAGCAGTTCTTC.

The rearrangement uses TRBV4-1 and TRBJ1-2, with a weak D call TRBD1 (6 bases). CDR1 is MGHRA, CDR2 YSYEKL, per germline. The CDR3 contains 13 residues. V lost 4 bases to trimming and J lost 5 bases, with 11 bases between them. In DNA form, the CDR3 reads TGCGCCAGCAGCCTTCAGGGACAATATGGCTACACCTTC. Protein: CASSLQGQYGYTF.

There are a few counts of this clonotype. The rearrangement joins TRBV6-6 to TRBJ2-3, with no clear D. CDR3 size: 12 residues. The V end lost 2 bases, the J end lost 5 bases, and 5 bases lay between the germline ends. Germline-derived CDR1 and CDR2 are MNHNY and SVGAGI (reference sequence). The CDR3: CASSYPRDTQYF. The CDR3 DNA follows: TGTGCCAGCAGTTACCCCCGAGATACGCAGTATTTT.

This sequence joins TRBV5-4 and TRBJ1-2; no definite D call. V was clipped by 4 bases and J by 6 bases, with 10 bases between them. Germline V gene sequence: CDR1 SGHNT, CDR2 YYREEE (reference sequence). The CDR3 has 12 amino acids. The CDR3 nucleotides read TGTGCCAGCAGCGCCCGAGGAAATGGCTACACCTTC. Translating gives CASSARGNGYTF. Full variable domain (remainder filled in from reference TRBV5-4 and TRBJ1-2): ETGVTQSPTHLIKTRGQQVTLRCSSQSGHNTVSWYQQALGQGPQFIFQYYREEENGRGNFPPRFSGLQFPNYSSELNVNALELDDSALYLCASSARGNGYTFGSGTRLTVV.

This clonotype came up a few times. The chain links TRBV11-2 to TRBJ2-1; D ambiguous. CDR3 size: 16 residues. The ends were cut back, 1 base at V and 1 base at J, with 11 bases in the middle. Germline assignment: CDR1 SGHAT and CDR2 FQNNGV. In nucleotides, the CDR3 is TGTGCCAGCAGCTTAGGGCAGACAAAGTCCTACAATGAGCAGTTCTTC. As protein: CASSLGQTKSYNEQFF.

This chain links TRBV11-2 with TRBJ1-1; a possible D gene is TRBD1 (5 bases). Looked up from germline, CDR1 is SGHAT and CDR2 is FQNNGV. V was clipped by 5 bases and J by 8 bases, with 12 bases between them. This CDR3 has 12 residues. The CDR3 region is CASSNPRGEAFF. In DNA form, the CDR3 reads TGTGCCAGCAGCAATCCGCGGGGCGAAGCTTTCTTT.

This clonotype was seen only a few times. The chain has TRBV3-1 and TRBJ1-2; D is undetermined. There are 15 residues in the CDR3. V lost 4 bases, J lost 4 bases, and 16 bases lay in between. The germline V gene has CDR1 LGHDT and CDR2 YNNKEL (reference sequence). CDR3 DNA: TGTGCCAGCAGCCCTTCCCCCGAGACCCTCTATGGCTACACCTTC. This sequence encodes CASSPSPETLYGYTF.

This clonotype has more than one count but fewer than ten. The chain joins TRBV7-8 to TRBJ2-2; 7 bases match TRBD1. The germline gives CDR1 SGHVS, CDR2 FQNEAQ. The CDR3 length is 17 residues. The J segment lost 4 bases and the V segment lost 0 bases, leaving 8 bases of the junction unmatched. The CDR3 sequence: CASSLAATGLSTGELFF. The CDR3 nucleotides are TGTGCCAGCAGCTTAGCTGCGACAGGGTTGAGCACCGGGGAGCTGTTTTTT.

This clonotype occurred many times. V is TRBV7-6 and J is TRBJ2-7, with 11 positions matching TRBD2. Trimming at V came to 0 bases and at J to 0 bases, leaving 1 base not matched to a gene. The CDR3 consists of 16 residues. Germline V gives CDR1 SGHVS, CDR2 FNYEAQ. CDR3 nucleotide sequence: TGTGCCAGCAGCTTAGCAACTAGCGGGAGCTCCTACGAGCAGTACTTC. This codes for CASSLATSGSSYEQYF.

A few counts support this clonotype. V and J are TRBV7-6 and TRBJ2-5, with TRBD2 matching 11 bases. V gave up 1 base and J gave up 5 bases; unmatched junction bases: 12. Germline V lookup: CDR1 SGHVS, CDR2 FNYEAQ. The CDR3 loop spans 18 amino acids. The CDR3 loop is CASSLGSSGGRRMETQYF. The CDR3 coding sequence is TGTGCCAGCAGCTTAGGATCTAGCGGGGGGCGCCGAATGGAGACCCAGTACTTC.

The chain joins TRBV7-6 to TRBJ2-5; 10 bases line up with TRBD2. The ends lost 7 bases at V and 3 bases at J; junction bases unmatched: 8. Germline V gene lookup returns CDR1 SGHVS and CDR2 FNYEAQ. The CDR3 is made up of 15 amino acids. CDR3 bases: TGTGCCAGCAACTTTAACAGCGGGGGGGAAGAGACCCAGTACTTC. It yields the protein CASNFNSGGEETQYF.

J is TRBJ1-5 and V is TRBV9, with no clear D. Germline CDR1 is SGDLS and CDR2 is YYNGEE. This CDR3 spans 14 amino acids. Trimming left V 0 bases short and J 6 bases short, with 10 bases between. This CDR3 is CASSVGPGSQPQHF. The CDR3 coding sequence is TGTGCCAGCAGCGTAGGGCCAGGTTCTCAGCCCCAGCATTTT.

The genes are TRBV6-5 and TRBJ2-7; TRBD1 might be the D (5 bases). The CDR3 extends over 18 amino acids. Germline CDR1 and CDR2: MNHEY and SVGAGI. V was pared by 5 bases and J by 7 bases, with 30 bases between. For the CDR3, the DNA is TGTGCCAGCAGTCCTCCACTGCTTGGACACTCCATGACCAGTGAGCAGTACTTC. Its protein product is CASSPPLLGHSMTSEQYF.

This clonotype has a handful of counts. The rearrangement joins TRBV24-1 to TRBJ2-2, with a possible D match to TRBD1 (5 bases). This CDR3 is built from 18 residues. Trimming removed 3 bases from V and 4 bases from J, with 20 bases in between. Germline CDR1 and CDR2: KGHDR and SFDVKD. CDR3 residues: CATSDLPSTATGTGELFF. CDR3 nucleotide sequence: TGTGCCACCAGTGATCTCCCTTCGACAGCAACTGGCACCGGGGAGCTGTTTTTT.